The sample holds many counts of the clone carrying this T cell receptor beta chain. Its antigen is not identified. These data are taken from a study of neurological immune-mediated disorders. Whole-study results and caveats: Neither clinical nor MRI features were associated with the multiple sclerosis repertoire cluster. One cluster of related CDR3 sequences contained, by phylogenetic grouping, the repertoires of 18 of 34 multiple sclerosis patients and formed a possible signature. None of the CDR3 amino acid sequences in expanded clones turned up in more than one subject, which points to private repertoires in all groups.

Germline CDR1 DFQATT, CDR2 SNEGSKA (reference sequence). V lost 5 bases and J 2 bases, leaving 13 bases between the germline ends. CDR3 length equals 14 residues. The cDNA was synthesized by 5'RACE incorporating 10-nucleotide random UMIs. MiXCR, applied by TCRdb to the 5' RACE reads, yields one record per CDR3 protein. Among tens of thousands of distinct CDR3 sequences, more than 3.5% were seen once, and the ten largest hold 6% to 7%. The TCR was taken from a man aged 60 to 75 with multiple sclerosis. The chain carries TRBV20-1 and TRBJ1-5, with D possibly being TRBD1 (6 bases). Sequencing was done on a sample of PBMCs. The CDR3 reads CSAGGGGGNQPQHF. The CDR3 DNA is TGCAGTGCTGGAGGGGGAGGTGGCAATCAGCCCCAGCATTTT.